The 22 T cell receptor beta chains listed next were all sequenced from one sample in a study of T cell changes during pregnancy in multiple sclerosis. Clones were sequenced by immunoSEQ multiplex PCR, and TCRdb holds only the in-frame ones, with some missing. In the table there are some 52,000 clones, around 92% of which are singletons. Material: CD4+ T cells from peripheral blood mononuclear cells, obtained in the third trimester of pregnancy. These receptors all stem from a female donor with multiple sclerosis, enrolled in a pregnancy study.

V usage is TRBV28 and J usage is TRBJ2-7; 7 bases match TRBD1. The germline CDR1 and CDR2 sequences are MDHEN and SYDVKM. The CDR3 extends over 14 amino acids. V trimming: 5 bases; J trimming: 3 bases; junction bases outside the gene matches: 7. The CDR3 spells CASSPPGTVYEQYF. The CDR3 nucleotides read TGTGCCAGCAGTCCACCGGGGACAGTCTACGAGCAGTACTTC. The full variable domain, rest sourced from reference TRBV28 and TRBJ2-7, is DVKVTQSSRYLVKRTGEKVFLECVQDMDHENMFWYRQDPGLGLRLIYFSYDVKMKEKGDIPEGYSVSREKKERFSLILESASTNQTSMYLCASSPPGTVYEQYFGPGTRLTVT.

The rearrangement uses TRBV6-1 and TRBJ2-3; 10 positions agree with TRBD1. There are 14 residues in the CDR3. CDR1 and CDR2 (germline): MNHNS, SASEGT. Trimming at V came to 3 bases and at J to 7 bases, leaving 4 bases not matched to a gene. The CDR3 sequence is CASSDRDRGHTQYF. The CDR3 DNA sequence: TGTGCCAGCAGTGATAGGGACAGGGGCCATACGCAGTATTTT.

The V gene is TRBV2, the J gene TRBJ1-4; weak D call: TRBD1 (6 bases). Germline CDR1 and CDR2: SNHLY and FYNNEI. CDR3 length equals 14 residues. Trimming cost V 6 bases and J 8 bases, with 16 bases left between them. Here the CDR3 DNA reads TGTGCCAGCAGCAGGACAGCGCGAGGGGAAAAACTGTTTTTT. Translation: CASSRTARGEKLFF.

This clone was recorded once. This sequence joins TRBV18 and TRBJ2-3; TRBD2 matches at 11 bases. J lost 2 bases, V lost 1 base, and 14 bases had no gene match. CDR3 length equals 20 residues. CDR1 is KGHSH and CDR2 is LQKENI in the germline V gene. The CDR3 coding sequence is TGTGCCAGCTCACCACTAATAACTAGCGGGAGTTCCAACCCCACAGATACGCAGTATTTT. As protein: CASSPLITSGSSNPTDTQYF.

This rearrangement joins TRBV5-1 to TRBJ1-1, with 7 bases fitting TRBD1. The CDR3 runs to 14 residues. Germline V gene lookup returns CDR1 SGHRS and CDR2 YFSETQ. With 6 bases clipped from V and 0 bases from J, the junction kept 5 bases outside the gene matches. The CDR3 nucleotides are TGCGCCAGCACCGGGGGACAGTTGAACACTGAAGCTTTCTTT. Translating it yields CASTGGQLNTEAFF.

This chain connects TRBV28 to TRBJ1-1; TRBD1 matches at 7 bases. The trim removed 6 bases at V and 1 base at J, leaving 11 bases unmatched. CDR1 is MDHEN, CDR2 SYDVKM, per germline. This CDR3 is 16 amino acids long. The DNA of the CDR3 is TGTGCCAGCAGGAACGAGAGACAGGGCCGGAACACTGAAGCTTTCTTT. Translated: CASRNERQGRNTEAFF.

This clone was observed once. The gene calls are TRBV30 and TRBJ2-1; 8 bases match TRBD2. The CDR3 spans 13 residues. CDR1 and CDR2 from the germline V gene are GTSNPN and SVGIG (reference sequence). V was clipped by 3 bases and J by 7 bases; unmatched bases: 5. CDR3 sequence (DNA): TGTGCCTGGAGGAATTCGGGGGGGAATGAGCAGTTCTTC. This encodes CAWRNSGGNEQFF.

The V gene is TRBV7-2, the J gene TRBJ2-7, with TRBD2 identical over 8 bases. This CDR3 is built from 15 residues. Germline V gene lookup returns CDR1 SGHTA and CDR2 FQGNSA. With V trimmed by 11 bases and J by 2 bases, 14 bases remained unmatched. The CDR3 region is CAGSGGLSPTYEQYF. Here the CDR3 DNA reads TGTGCCGGTTCGGGGGGGTTATCCCCCACCTACGAGCAGTACTTC.

V and J are TRBV6-1 and TRBJ2-7, with 7 bases fitting TRBD1. The CDR3 extends over 14 amino acids. The germline V gene has CDR1 MNHNS and CDR2 SASEGT. The junction had 5 bases not matched to a gene; V was cut back by 6 bases and J by 0 bases. This chain's CDR3 is CASSGDRFSYEQYF. Written as DNA, the CDR3 is TGTGCCAGCAGCGGGGACAGATTCTCCTACGAGCAGTACTTC.

The genes are TRBV5-6 and TRBJ2-7; 7 positions agree with TRBD1. From germline, CDR1 is SGHDT and CDR2 YYEEEE. Germline trimming cut 2 bases from V and 6 bases from J; bases unmatched to any gene: 2. The CDR3 is made up of 12 amino acids. The CDR3 sequence is CASSFQGVEQYF. CDR3 nucleotide sequence: TGTGCCAGCAGCTTTCAGGGGGTCGAGCAGTACTTC.

The rearrangement links TRBV11-3 to TRBJ2-2; no definite D call. The CDR3 runs to 16 residues. V was clipped by 5 bases and J by 2 bases, with 15 bases between them. The germline V gene encodes CDR1 SGHNT and CDR2 YENEEA. CDR3 sequence reads: CASSRRLTLNTGELFF. CDR3 nucleotide sequence: TGTGCCAGCAGCCGACGACTGACTTTAAACACCGGGGAGCTGTTTTTT.

This clone was detected only once. This chain joins TRBV5-4 and TRBJ2-7; 8 bases map to TRBD2. V dropped 3 bases and J dropped 1; count of bases not matched to a gene: 6. The CDR3 contains 15 residues. Germline CDR1 is SGHNT and CDR2 is YYREEE (reference sequence). CDR3 DNA sequence: TGTGCCAGCAGCTCCGGGACTAGTGGATCCTACGAGCAGTACTTC. It is translated as CASSSGTSGSYEQYF.

The gene calls are TRBV20-1 and TRBJ1-1; D is ambiguous. V gave up 6 bases and J gave up 6 bases, with 8 bases separating them. The CDR3 covers 10 residues. Germline-derived CDR1 and CDR2 are DFQATT and SNEGSKA (reference sequence). The CDR3 protein is CSAQLPEAFF. CDR3 nucleotides: TGCAGTGCCCAACTCCCTGAAGCTTTCTTT.

CDR3 loop: CASSLASGAYEQYF. The CDR3 DNA sequence: TGTGCCAGCAGCTTGGCCAGCGGCGCCTACGAGCAGTACTTC. This rearrangement joins TRBV5-4 to TRBJ2-7; D is possibly TRBD2 (5 bases). V was pared by 0 bases and J by 2 bases, with 9 bases between. The CDR3 has 14 residues. Germline CDR1 reads SGHNT; CDR2 reads YYREEE (reference sequence).

The sample holds one count of this clone. The chain has TRBV6-6 and TRBJ2-1; 9 nucleotides agree with TRBD2. J lost 4 bases, V lost 7 bases, and 2 bases had no gene match. The CDR3 spans 13 residues. From germline, CDR1 is MNHNY and CDR2 SVGAGI (reference sequence). The CDR3 sequence: CASTTSGYNEQFF. The CDR3 bases are TGTGCCAGCACGACTAGCGGATACAATGAGCAGTTCTTC.

Only a few counts were recorded for this clone. This chain joins TRBV28 and TRBJ1-2; 8 bases are a match to TRBD1. The CDR3 contains 14 residues. CDR1 is MDHEN, CDR2 SYDVKM, per germline. The trim removed 5 bases at V and 5 bases at J, leaving 7 bases unmatched. In DNA form, the CDR3 reads TGTGCCAGCAGTCCCGGGACAGGTCGATATGGCTACACCTTC. Translating gives CASSPGTGRYGYTF.

The V and J genes are TRBV5-1 and TRBJ2-3, with TRBD1 identical over 10 bases. The V gene end was trimmed by 3 bases and the J gene end by 4 bases; junction bases not matched to a gene: 5. Germline loops: CDR1 SGHRS, CDR2 YFSETQ. CDR3 length equals 15 residues. The CDR3 sequence is CASSSSGTGADTQYF. The CDR3 nucleotides read TGCGCCAGCAGCTCCTCCGGGACAGGGGCAGATACGCAGTATTTT.

This sequence joins TRBV11-2 and TRBJ2-7; TRBD1 might be the D (5 bases). This CDR3 is built from 15 residues. Looked up from germline, CDR1 is SGHAT and CDR2 is FQNNGV. V was shortened by 3 bases and J by 2 bases, with 14 bases between the two germline ends. CDR3 DNA: TGTGCCAGCAGCTTCCGACAGTACCAAACCTACGAGCAGTACTTC. Translating gives CASSFRQYQTYEQYF.

This clone is a singleton in its sample. V and J are TRBV2 and TRBJ1-2; possible D gene TRBD1, 5 bases. The CDR3 extends over 16 amino acids. Germline V lookup: CDR1 SNHLY, CDR2 FYNNEI. V dropped 7 bases and J dropped 2 bases, with 20 bases sitting between them. The CDR3 is CASITGTSHPNYGYTF. The CDR3 coding sequence is TGTGCCAGCATCACCGGGACTTCTCACCCCAACTATGGCTACACCTTC.

The chain joins TRBV27 to TRBJ1-3, with D possibly being TRBD1 (6 bases). Looked up from germline, CDR1 is MNHEY and CDR2 is SMNVEV (reference sequence). This CDR3 spans 19 amino acids. Trimming removed 5 bases at V and 1 base at J, with 24 bases between. The CDR3 here is CASSPVKTPTGRSGNTIYF. The CDR3 DNA follows: TGTGCCAGCAGTCCCGTGAAGACCCCTACAGGGAGATCTGGAAACACCATATATTTT.

The count of this clone is one. The gene calls are TRBV5-6 and TRBJ1-4, with a possible D match to TRBD1 (6 bases). There are 14 residues in the CDR3. CDR1 is SGHDT and CDR2 is YYEEEE in the germline V gene. Trimming removed 5 bases at V and 6 bases at J, with 14 bases between. DNA for the CDR3: TGTGCCAGCAGACGGGGGCGGGGGGATGAAAAACTGTTTTTT. Translated: CASRRGRGDEKLFF.

This clone was counted between two and nine times. This chain connects TRBV7-9 to TRBJ2-2; 7 bases are shared with TRBD1. CDR1 and CDR2 (germline): SEHNR, FQNEAQ (reference sequence). V lost 6 bases, J lost 0 bases, and 4 bases stayed unmatched. This CDR3 comprises 15 residues. CDR3 loop: CASRPGTANTGELFF. CDR3 in DNA: TGTGCCAGCAGACCAGGGACAGCGAACACCGGGGAGCTGTTTTTT. Complete variable domain (other parts from reference TRBV7-9 and TRBJ2-2): DTGVSQNPRHKITKRGQNVTFRCDPISEHNRLYWYRQTLGQGPEFLTYFQNEAQLEKSRLLSDRFSAERPKGSFSTLEIQRTEQGDSAMYLCASRPGTANTGELFFGEGSRLTVL.